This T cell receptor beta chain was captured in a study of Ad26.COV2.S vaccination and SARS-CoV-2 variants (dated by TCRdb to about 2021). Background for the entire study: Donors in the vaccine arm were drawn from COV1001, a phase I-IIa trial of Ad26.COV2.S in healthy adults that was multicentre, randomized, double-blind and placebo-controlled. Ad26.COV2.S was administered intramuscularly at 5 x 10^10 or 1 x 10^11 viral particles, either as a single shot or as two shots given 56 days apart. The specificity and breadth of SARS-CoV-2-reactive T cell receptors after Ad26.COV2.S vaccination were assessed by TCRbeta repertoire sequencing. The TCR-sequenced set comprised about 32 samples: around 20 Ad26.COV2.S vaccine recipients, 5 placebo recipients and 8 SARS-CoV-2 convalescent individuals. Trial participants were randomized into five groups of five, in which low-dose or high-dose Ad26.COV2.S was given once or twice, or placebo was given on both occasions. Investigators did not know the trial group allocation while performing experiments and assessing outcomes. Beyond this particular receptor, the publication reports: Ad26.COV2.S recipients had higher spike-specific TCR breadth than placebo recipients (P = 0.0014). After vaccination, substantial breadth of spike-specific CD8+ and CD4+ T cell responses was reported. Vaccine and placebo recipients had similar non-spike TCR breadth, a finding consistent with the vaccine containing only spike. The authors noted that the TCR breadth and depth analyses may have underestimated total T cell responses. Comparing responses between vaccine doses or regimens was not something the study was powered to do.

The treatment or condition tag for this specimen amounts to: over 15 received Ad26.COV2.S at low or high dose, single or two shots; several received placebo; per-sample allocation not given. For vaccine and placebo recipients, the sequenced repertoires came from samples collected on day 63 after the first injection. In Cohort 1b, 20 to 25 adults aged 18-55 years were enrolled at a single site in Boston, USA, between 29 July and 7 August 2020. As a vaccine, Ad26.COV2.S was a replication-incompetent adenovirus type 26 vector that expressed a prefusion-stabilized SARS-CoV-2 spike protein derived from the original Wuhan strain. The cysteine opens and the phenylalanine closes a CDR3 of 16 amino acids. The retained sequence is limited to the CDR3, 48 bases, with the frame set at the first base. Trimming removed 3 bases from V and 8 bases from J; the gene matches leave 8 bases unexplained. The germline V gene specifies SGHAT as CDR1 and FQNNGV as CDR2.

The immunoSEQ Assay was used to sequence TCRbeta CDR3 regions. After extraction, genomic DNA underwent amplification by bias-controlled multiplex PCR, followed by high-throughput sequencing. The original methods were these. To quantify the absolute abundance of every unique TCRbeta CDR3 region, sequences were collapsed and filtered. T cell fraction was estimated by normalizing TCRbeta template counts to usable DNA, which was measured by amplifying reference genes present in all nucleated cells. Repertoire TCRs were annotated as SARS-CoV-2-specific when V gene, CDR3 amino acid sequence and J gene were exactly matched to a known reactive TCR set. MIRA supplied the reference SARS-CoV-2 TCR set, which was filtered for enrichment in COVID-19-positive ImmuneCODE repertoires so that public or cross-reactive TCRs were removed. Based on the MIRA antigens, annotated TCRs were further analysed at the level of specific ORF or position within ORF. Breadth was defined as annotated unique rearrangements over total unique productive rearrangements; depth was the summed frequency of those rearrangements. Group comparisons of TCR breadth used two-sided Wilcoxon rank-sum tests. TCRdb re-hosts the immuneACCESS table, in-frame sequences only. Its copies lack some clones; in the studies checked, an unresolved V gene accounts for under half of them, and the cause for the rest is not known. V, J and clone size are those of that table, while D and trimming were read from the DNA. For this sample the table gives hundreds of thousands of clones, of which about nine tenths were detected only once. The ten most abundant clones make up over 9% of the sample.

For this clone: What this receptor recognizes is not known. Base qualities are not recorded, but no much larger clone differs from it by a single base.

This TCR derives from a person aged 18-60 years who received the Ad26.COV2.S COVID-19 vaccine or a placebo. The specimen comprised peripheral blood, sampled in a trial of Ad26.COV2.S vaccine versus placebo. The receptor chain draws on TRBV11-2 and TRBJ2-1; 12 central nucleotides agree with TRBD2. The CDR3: CASSFPGLAGKDEQFF. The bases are TGTGCCAGCAGCTTCCCCGGACTAGCGGGAAAAGATGAGCAGTTCTTC.